A single sample is the source of the 27 T cell receptor beta chains below, sequenced in a study of cytomegalovirus exposure and HLA in healthy donors. The PCR employed 60 Vbeta primers together with 13 Jbeta primers. Measured with immunoSEQ multiplex PCR; TCRdb has only the in-frame clones, and not every one. The data contain over 100,000 clones, around 61% of them singletons. The specimen was PBMCs. The receptors originated from a woman in her twenties or thirties in good health and CMV-seronegative.

The chain carries TRBV9 and TRBJ1-1; TRBD1 might be the D (5 bases). Germline V gives CDR1 SGDLS, CDR2 YYNGEE. The CDR3 runs 14 residues. Trimming left V 1 base short and J 4 bases short, with 11 bases between. CDR3 DNA sequence: TGTGCCAGCAGCGTACAGGGTAAAGGCACTGAAGCTTTCTTT. The encoded protein is CASSVQGKGTEAFF.

This chain connects TRBV30 to TRBJ1-2; maybe TRBD1 (6 bases). The V gene lost 2 bases and the J gene lost 8 bases, with 12 bases spanning the gap. Germline values: CDR1 GTSNPN, CDR2 SVGIG (reference sequence). The CDR3 consists of 12 residues. CDR3 bases: TGTGCCTGGAGTAGTAGCAGGGGCGGCTACACCTTC. This gives the protein CAWSSSRGGYTF.

The chain couples TRBV9 to TRBJ2-7; 10 nucleotides line up with TRBD1. The junction had 5 bases not matched to a gene; V was cut back by 0 bases and J by 5 bases. Germline CDR1 reads SGDLS; CDR2 reads YYNGEE. The CDR3 covers 15 residues. The CDR3 sequence: CASSVAGTGDHEQYF. Written as DNA, the CDR3 is TGTGCCAGCAGCGTAGCCGGGACAGGGGACCACGAGCAGTACTTC.

The gene calls are TRBV18 and TRBJ1-2, with D hard to call. CDR3 length equals 12 residues. CDR1 KGHSH and CDR2 LQKENI come from the germline V gene. Trimming left V 3 bases short and J 7 bases short, with 9 bases between. DNA for the CDR3: TGTGCCAGCTCACCCCCGACTCGTGGCTACACCTTC. Protein product: CASSPPTRGYTF. Supplemented by reference TRBV18 and TRBJ1-2, the full variable domain reads NAGVMQNPRHLVRRRGQEARLRCSPMKGHSHVYWYRQLPEEGLKFMVYLQKENIIDESGMPKERFSAEFPKEGPSILRIQQVVRGDSAAYFCASSPPTRGYTFGSGTRLTVV.

This chain uses TRBV5-6 with TRBJ2-5; maybe TRBD2 (6 bases). The J call may be faulty, since TRBJ2-7 better matches the DNA end. This CDR3 has 15 residues. The germline CDR1 and CDR2 sequences are SGHDT and YYEEEE. DNA for the CDR3: TGTGCCAGCAGCGCCAAGACTAGAGTCATCGACGAGCAGTACTTC. Its protein product is CASSAKTRVIDEQYF.

The V and J genes are TRBV29-1 and TRBJ2-1; TRBD2 agrees at 11 bases. CDR1 and CDR2 (germline): SQVTM, ANQGSEA. The trim removed 4 bases at V and 9 bases at J, leaving 8 bases unmatched. The CDR3 sequence is 14 residues long. CDR3: CSVVKLAGAGEQFF. Here the CDR3 DNA reads TGCAGCGTTGTAAAACTAGCGGGAGCGGGTGAGCAGTTCTTC.

V is TRBV5-1 and J is TRBJ2-3; 8 nucleotides line up with TRBD1. The CDR3 contains 14 residues. The J segment lost 8 bases and the V segment lost 0 bases, leaving 5 bases of the junction unmatched. Germline V CDR1 and CDR2: SGHRS, YFSETQ. The CDR3 region is CASSLAQGAGTQYF. CDR3 DNA sequence: TGCGCCAGCAGCTTGGCCCAGGGGGCGGGTACGCAGTATTTT.

The V and J genes are TRBV29-1 and TRBJ1-1; 8 bases align to TRBD1. Germline values: CDR1 SQVTM, CDR2 ANQGSEA. J gave up 0 bases and V 3 bases, and 3 bases lay outside the gene matches. The CDR3 loop spans 14 amino acids. The CDR3, as DNA: TGCAGCGTTGATTCGACAGGGGTGAACACTGAAGCTTTCTTT. Residues: CSVDSTGVNTEAFF.

The chain joins TRBV4-2 to TRBJ2-7; D possibly corresponds to TRBD1 (6 bases). Trimming shortened V by 0 bases and J by 2 bases, and 23 bases separated the two germline ends. The CDR3 runs to 19 residues. Germline CDR1 reads LGHNA; CDR2 reads YNFKEQ. CDR3 region: CASSQDLHTSGHLTYEQYF. CDR3 DNA: TGTGCCAGCAGCCAAGACCTTCACACTTCGGGACACCTTACCTACGAGCAGTACTTC.

This chain joins TRBV29-1 and TRBJ2-2; 8 nucleotides match TRBD1. The V gene end was trimmed by 1 base and the J gene end by 6 bases; junction bases not matched to a gene: 4. Germline-derived CDR1 and CDR2 are SQVTM and ANQGSEA. The CDR3 totals 14 residues. This chain's CDR3 is CSVEGDRGAGELFF. CDR3 nucleotide sequence: TGCAGCGTTGAAGGAGACAGGGGTGCCGGGGAGCTGTTTTTT.

This chain uses TRBV5-4 with TRBJ2-3, with D perhaps matching TRBD1 (6 bases). CDR1 and CDR2 from the germline V gene are SGHNT and YYREEE (reference sequence). The CDR3 is 14 residues long. The V end lost 0 bases, the J end lost 2 bases, and 7 bases lay between the germline ends. The CDR3 nucleotides are TGTGCCAGCAGCTTGGACAGGGCCACAGATACGCAGTATTTT. It encodes CASSLDRATDTQYF.

The chain is built from TRBV28 and TRBJ2-7; unclear D gene. The CDR3 is 14 residues long. V was cut by 6 bases and J by 3 bases, with 15 bases left in between. Per germline, CDR1 MDHEN and CDR2 SYDVKM. The CDR3 DNA is TGTGCCAGCAGACTAATCTCCTTAAACTACGAGCAGTACTTC. Its protein is CASRLISLNYEQYF.

This chain links TRBV5-4 with TRBJ1-1, with 8 bases fitting TRBD1. Looked up from germline, CDR1 is SGHNT and CDR2 is YYREEE (reference sequence). The CDR3 is 15 amino acids. V was pared by 1 base and J by 5 bases, with 7 bases of the junction left unmatched. CDR3 bases: TGTGCCAGCAGCTTGACTACAGGGGGTGGGACTGAAGCTTTCTTT. Its protein product is CASSLTTGGGTEAFF.

The J gene is TRBJ2-5, the V gene TRBV15; TRBD2 might be the D (5 bases). This CDR3 contains 13 residues. Germline assignment: CDR1 LNHNV and CDR2 YYDKDF (reference sequence). Trimming pared 1 base from V and 5 bases from J, leaving 8 bases between. CDR3 in DNA: TGTGCCACCAGCAGAGTGGGAGACGAGACCCAGTACTTC. Translating gives CATSRVGDETQYF.

The rearrangement joins TRBV19 to TRBJ2-3; 12 bases agree with TRBD2. The V gene's germline CDR1 is LNHDA and CDR2 SQIVND (reference sequence). The CDR3 consists of 18 residues. Trimming took 2 bases from V and 2 from J; bases not matched to a gene: 8. DNA of the CDR3: TGTGCCAGTAGTATACCTAGCGGGAGGGCGAGGGACACAGATACGCAGTATTTT. Translation gives CASSIPSGRARDTDTQYF.

The chain carries TRBV9 and TRBJ2-1, with a possible D match to TRBD2 (6 bases). The germline V and J ends were trimmed by 4 bases and 2 bases, with 13 bases remaining between them. From germline, CDR1 is SGDLS and CDR2 YYNGEE. This CDR3 is 15 amino acids long. This chain's CDR3 is CASSSPRGTYNEQFF. CDR3 nucleotides: TGTGCCAGCAGCTCACCGCGGGGCACCTACAATGAGCAGTTCTTC.

The chain recombines TRBV28 with TRBJ1-2, with TRBD1 matching 7 bases. The CDR3 runs to 14 residues. Trimming at V came to 5 bases and at J to 4 bases, leaving 7 bases not matched to a gene. Germline V gene sequence: CDR1 MDHEN, CDR2 SYDVKM. Written as DNA, the CDR3 is TGTGCCAGCAGTCCTACAGGGGTCCTCTATGGCTACACCTTC. Protein sequence: CASSPTGVLYGYTF.

The chain joins TRBV5-5 to TRBJ1-5, with 10 bases that match TRBD1. Germline CDR1 reads SGHKS; CDR2 reads YYEKEE (reference sequence). This CDR3 comprises 15 residues. With V trimmed by 0 bases and J by 6 bases, 3 bases remained unmatched. The CDR3 region is CASSLGQGASQPQHF. CDR3 nucleotide sequence: TGTGCCAGCAGCTTGGGACAGGGGGCGAGTCAGCCCCAGCATTTT.

This clone has more than one count but fewer than ten. V is TRBV5-6 and J is TRBJ1-5, with D hard to call. This CDR3 is 14 amino acids long. Germline CDR1 and CDR2: SGHDT and YYEEEE. V lost 2 bases and J lost 5, with 11 bases in between. This CDR3 is CASSFSPDDQPQHF. CDR3 nucleotide sequence: TGTGCCAGCAGCTTTTCCCCAGATGATCAGCCCCAGCATTTT. Full variable domain (missing parts from reference TRBV5-6 and TRBJ1-5): DAGVTQSPTHLIKTRGQQVTLRCSPKSGHDTVSWYQQALGQGPQFIFQYYEEEERQRGNFPDRFSGHQFPNYSSELNVNALLLGDSALYLCASSFSPDDQPQHFGDGTRLSIL.

This chain uses TRBV6-1 with TRBJ1-3; D gene uncertain. V lost 1 base and J lost 4, with 5 bases in between. The length of the CDR3 is 13 residues. Germline values: CDR1 MNHNS, CDR2 SASEGT. The CDR3 DNA reads as TGTGCCAGCAGTGAAGATTTAGGAAACACCATATATTTT. This translates into CASSEDLGNTIYF.

The chain has TRBV5-1 and TRBJ2-7; D is ambiguous. The germline CDR1 and CDR2 sequences are SGHRS and YFSETQ. The V end was cut by 1 base, the J end by 6 bases, with 14 bases between. This CDR3 spans 14 amino acids. DNA of the CDR3: TGCGCCAGCAGCTTGTATCAAGCGAGTCTCGAGCAGTACTTC. It encodes CASSLYQASLEQYF.

This clone was counted a single time. This chain joins TRBV7-2 and TRBJ2-7; 8 positions agree with TRBD2. V was clipped by 5 bases and J by 1 base; unmatched bases: 4. The CDR3 spans 14 residues. The V gene's germline CDR1 is SGHTA and CDR2 FQGNSA. This chain's CDR3 is CASSLSGVSYEQYF. In nucleotides, the CDR3 is TGTGCCAGCAGCCTTAGCGGGGTTTCCTACGAGCAGTACTTC.

V and J are TRBV13 and TRBJ2-1; TRBD2 might be the D (7 bases). Trimming pared 3 bases from V and 2 bases from J, leaving 14 bases between. The CDR3 is 16 amino acids. From germline, CDR1 is PRHDT and CDR2 FYEKMQ (reference sequence). The CDR3 region is CASSLRGRGPYNEQFF. The CDR3 DNA follows: TGTGCCAGCAGCTTGAGGGGGAGGGGACCCTACAATGAGCAGTTCTTC.

The chain joins TRBV28 to TRBJ2-7; 9 bases align to TRBD1. CDR1 and CDR2 (germline): MDHEN, SYDVKM. With 3 bases clipped from V and 5 bases from J, the junction kept 5 bases outside the gene matches. The CDR3 has 14 residues. The CDR3 DNA reads as TGTGCCAGCAGTTTCTACACAGGGGGCCACGAGCAGTACTTC. It is translated as CASSFYTGGHEQYF.

The gene calls are TRBV30 and TRBJ1-1; D is unresolved. The V gene lost 1 base and the J gene lost 0 bases, with 9 bases spanning the gap. Germline V lookup: CDR1 GTSNPN, CDR2 SVGIG (reference sequence). This CDR3 has 14 amino acids. The CDR3 sequence is CAWSAQIMNTEAFF. CDR3 coding DNA: TGTGCCTGGAGTGCCCAGATTATGAACACTGAAGCTTTCTTT.

The J gene is TRBJ2-5, the V gene TRBV5-1; a weak D match, TRBD2 (5 bases). The end of the DNA fits TRBJ2-7 better, so the J call may be wrong. Germline CDR1 SGHRS, CDR2 YFSETQ. This CDR3 has 14 amino acids. This CDR3 reads CASSTYRPLDEQYF. The CDR3 bases are TGCGCCAGCAGCACCTACAGACCACTAGACGAGCAGTACTTC.

In its sample, this clone was seen a few times. The chain carries TRBV4-3 and TRBJ2-5; TRBD2 agrees at 13 bases. This CDR3 has 16 residues. Germline CDR1 and CDR2: LGHNA and YSLEER. V dropped 1 base and J dropped 4; count of bases not matched to a gene: 3. CDR3 bases: TGCGCCAGCAGCCAAGGGACTAGCGGGAGATCAGAGACCCAGTACTTC. As protein: CASSQGTSGRSETQYF.